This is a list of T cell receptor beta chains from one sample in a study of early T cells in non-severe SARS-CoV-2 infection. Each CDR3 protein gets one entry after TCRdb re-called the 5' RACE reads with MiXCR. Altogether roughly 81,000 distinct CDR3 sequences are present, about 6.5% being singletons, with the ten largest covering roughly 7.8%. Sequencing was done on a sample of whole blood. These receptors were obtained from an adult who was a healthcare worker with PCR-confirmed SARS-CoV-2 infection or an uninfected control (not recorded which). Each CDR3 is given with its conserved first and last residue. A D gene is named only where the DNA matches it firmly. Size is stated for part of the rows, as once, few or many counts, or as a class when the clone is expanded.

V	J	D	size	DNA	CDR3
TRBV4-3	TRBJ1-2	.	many	TGCGCCAGCAGCCAAGAAACACACTATGGCTACACCTTC	CASSQETHYGYTF
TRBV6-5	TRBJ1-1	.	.	TGTGCCAGCACCAGAGGGTCAGACACTGAAGCTTTCTTT	CASTRGSDTEAFF
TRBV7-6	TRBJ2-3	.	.	TGTGCCAGCAGCTTGGAAAGCACAGATACGCAGTATTTT	CASSLESTDTQYF
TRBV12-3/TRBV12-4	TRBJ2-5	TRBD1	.	TGTGCCAGCAGTTCGACACTTAACAGGGGGAAGGAAGAGACCCAGTACTTC	CASSSTLNRGKEETQYF
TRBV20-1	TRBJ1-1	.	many	TGCAGTGCTAGATTATGGCCTGAAGCTTTCTTT	CSARLWPEAFF
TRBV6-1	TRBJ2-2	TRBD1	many	TGTGCCAGCAGTGGACAGGGGGACACCGGGGAGCTGTTTTTT	CASSGQGDTGELFF
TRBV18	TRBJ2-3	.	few	TGTGCCAGCTCACCGGGGGCTAGCCGCGCAGTGGATACGCAGTATTTT	CASSPGASRAVDTQYF
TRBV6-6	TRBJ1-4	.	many	TGTGCCAGCAGTTACAGAGGGTCGGAAAAACTGTTTTTT	CASSYRGSEKLFF
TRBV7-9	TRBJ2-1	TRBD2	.	TGTGCCAGCAGCTTAGTTGCGACTAGCGGGACCAATGAGCAGTTCTTC	CASSLVATSGTNEQFF
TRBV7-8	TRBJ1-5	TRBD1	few	TGTGCCAGCAGCATCCGGACAGGGGTTAGCAATCAGCCCCAGCATTTT	CASSIRTGVSNQPQHF
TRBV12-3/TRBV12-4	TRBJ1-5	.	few	TGTGCCAGCAGTCCTACCGCAGGGATACATCAGCCCCAGCATTTT	CASSPTAGIHQPQHF
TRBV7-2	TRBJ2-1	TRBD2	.	TGTGCCAGCAGCTCCTCTAGCGGAGCCACCTACAATGAGCAGTTCTTC	CASSSSSGATYNEQFF
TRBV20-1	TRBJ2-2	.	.	TGCAGTGCCGTTGACATACACACCGGGGAGCTGTTTTTT	CSAVDIHTGELFF
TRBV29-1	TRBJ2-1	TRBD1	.	TGCAGCGTTGATCCGGACAGGGGTTACAATGAGCAGTTCTTC	CSVDPDRGYNEQFF
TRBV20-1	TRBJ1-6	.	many	TGCAGTGCTAGAGAACAGCAAGACGTGTATTCACCCCTCCACTTT	CSAREQQDVYSPLHF
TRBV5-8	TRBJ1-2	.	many	TGTGCCAGCAGCTTACGGATCTATGGCTACACCTTC	CASSLRIYGYTF
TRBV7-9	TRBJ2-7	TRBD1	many	TGTGCCAGCAGCGGAGGGGACAGGGGGCGCGAGCAGTACTTC	CASSGGDRGREQYF
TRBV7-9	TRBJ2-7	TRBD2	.	TGTGCCAGCACCCCCGGGGGGTATTCCTACGAGCAGTACTTC	CASTPGGYSYEQYF
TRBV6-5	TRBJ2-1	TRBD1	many	TGTGCCAGCAGTCTCGTCGGGACAGATTACAATGAGCAGTTCTTC	CASSLVGTDYNEQFF
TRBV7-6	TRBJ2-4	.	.	TGTGCCAGCAGTACGCCGGGGAATCTAGCCAAAAACATTCAGTACTTC	CASSTPGNLAKNIQYF
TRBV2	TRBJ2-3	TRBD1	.	TGTGCCAGCGCTCTCGACAGGGGGCACACAGATACGCAGTATTTT	CASALDRGHTDTQYF
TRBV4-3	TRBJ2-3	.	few	TGCGCCAGCAGCCCACGGGGAGTAGGAGATACGCAGTATTTT	CASSPRGVGDTQYF
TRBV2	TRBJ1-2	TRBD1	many	TGTGCCAGCGGAGGGGACAGGGGTACGGACTACACCTTC	CASGGDRGTDYTF
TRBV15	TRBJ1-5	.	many	TGTGCCACCAGCATGACAGTTAGCAATCAGCCCCAGCATTTT	CATSMTVSNQPQHF
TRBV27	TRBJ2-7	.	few	TGTGCCAGCAGCAGACGGGACGGTTCCTACGAGCAGTACTTC	CASSRRDGSYEQYF
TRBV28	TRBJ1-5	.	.	TGTGCCAGCAGTACAGGGCGGTTTCAGCCCCAGCATTTT	CASSTGRFQPQHF
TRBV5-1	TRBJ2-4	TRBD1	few	TGCGCCAGCAGCCAAGGGACAGGCAAGTCCAAAAACATTCAGTACTTC	CASSQGTGKSKNIQYF
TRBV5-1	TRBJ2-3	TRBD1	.	TGCGCCAGCAGCTCCAACCGACAGGGGAAAAGCACAGATACGCAGTATTTT	CASSSNRQGKSTDTQYF
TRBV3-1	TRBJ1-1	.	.	TGTGCCAGCAGCCAAGTAGTGAACACTGAAGCTTTCTTT	CASSQVVNTEAFF
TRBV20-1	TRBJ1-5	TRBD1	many	TGCAGTGCTACGGGGGAGGGGGCTAAGCCCCAGCATTTT	CSATGEGAKPQHF
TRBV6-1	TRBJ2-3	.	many	TGTGCCAGCAGTGATCGCGGCAGGTTTATCCCAGATACGCAGTATTTT	CASSDRGRFIPDTQYF
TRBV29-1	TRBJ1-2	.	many	TGCAGCGCCGGCCACTCCTCCTCTGGCTACACCTTC	CSAGHSSSGYTF
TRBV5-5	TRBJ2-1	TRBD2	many	TGTGCCAGCAGCACAACCGGGACTAGCGACAGATACAATGAGCAGTTCTTC	CASSTTGTSDRYNEQFF
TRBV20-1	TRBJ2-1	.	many	TGCAGTGCTAGTCGGTTTGGAGCGAAGTCCTACAATGAGCAGTTCTTC	CSASRFGAKSYNEQFF
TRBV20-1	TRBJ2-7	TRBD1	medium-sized	TGCAGTGCTACCTCACCGGGACAGGGGGCTGGTGAGCAGTACTTC	CSATSPGQGAGEQYF
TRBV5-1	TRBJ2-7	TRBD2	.	TGCGCCAGCAGCTTCACGGGGGGGAGAGACGAGCAGTACTTC	CASSFTGGRDEQYF
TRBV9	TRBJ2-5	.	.	TGTGCCAGCAGCGTAGTTGGAGGGGCCGGTGAGACCCAGTACTTC	CASSVVGGAGETQYF
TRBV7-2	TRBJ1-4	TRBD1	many	TGTGCCAGCAGCGCCGGGACAGGCGACTTAAAGGCCCTGTTTTTT	CASSAGTGDLKALFF
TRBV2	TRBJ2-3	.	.	TGTGCCAGCAGGGCCGACTACTTTTCACGGGATACGCAGTATTTT	CASRADYFSRDTQYF
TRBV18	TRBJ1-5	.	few	TGTGCCAGCTCGGGGGAGAGTACTATTAGCAATCAGCCCCAGCATTTT	CASSGESTISNQPQHF
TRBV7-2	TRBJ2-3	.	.	TGTGCCAGCAGCCCAAACAGGGAAAGCACAGATACGCAGTATTTT	CASSPNRESTDTQYF
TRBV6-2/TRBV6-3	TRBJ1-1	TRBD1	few	TGTGCCAGCAGTGGACAGGGGGCAGCCGCTGAAGCTTTCTTT	CASSGQGAAAEAFF
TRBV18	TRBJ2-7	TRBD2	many	TGTGCCAGCTCACCTCCGGGGACTAGCGGGAGCTCCTACGAGCAGTACTTC	CASSPPGTSGSSYEQYF
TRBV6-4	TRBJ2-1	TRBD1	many	TGTGCCAGCAGTGTACTTGACAGGGAGAAGCAGTTCTTC	CASSVLDREKQFF
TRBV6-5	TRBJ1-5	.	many	TGTGCCAGCAGTTACCGAACGGATCAGCCCCAGCATTTT	CASSYRTDQPQHF
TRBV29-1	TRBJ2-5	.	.	TGCAGCGTTGAAGATGAAACACTAGGGGAGACCCAGTACTTC	CSVEDETLGETQYF
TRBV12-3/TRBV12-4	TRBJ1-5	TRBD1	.	TGTGCCAGCAGTCACGGACAGGCTTGGGGTCAGCCCCAGCATTTT	CASSHGQAWGQPQHF
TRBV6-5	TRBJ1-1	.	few	TGTGCCAGCAGTTACACTGAGGGGGATGAAGCTTTCTTT	CASSYTEGDEAFF